The 4 T cell receptor beta chains below all came from one sample that was sequenced in a study of blood T cell repertoires in COVID-19. Sequencing used immunoSEQ multiplex PCR; TCRdb keeps in-frame clones, though not all of them. Altogether over 250,000 clones are present, 75% to 95% being singletons, with the ten largest covering roughly 1.1%. Sequencing input: PBMCs or T cells enriched from blood (not recorded which). These receptors originate from a woman aged 30 to 39 who had recovered from COVID-19.

Concerning this clone itself: The conserved final phenylalanine or tryptophan is absent from the CDR3, which likely points to a read error. No DNA is shown, since the ends of the CDR3 on it are uncertain; the CDR3 is the one TCRdb lists. The chain links TRBV2 to TRBJ1-1. CDR1 is SNHLY, CDR2 FYNNEI, per germline. The CDR3 is 12 residues long, ends included. The CDR3 spells CASSERGGHRLG.

V and J are TRBV28 and TRBJ2-7, with a tentative D call TRBD2 (5 bases). The CDR3 has 13 amino acids. CDR1 is MDHEN and CDR2 is SYDVKM in the germline V gene. V gave up 2 bases and J gave up 5 bases, with 10 bases separating them. CDR3 sequence (DNA): TGTGCCAGCAGTTTACCGGGGTACAACGAGCAGTACTTC. It is translated as CASSLPGYNEQYF.

V is TRBV10-3 and J is TRBJ2-7; 9 positions match TRBD1. CDR1 is ENHRY, CDR2 SYGVKD, per germline. Losses at the gene ends were 6 bases for V and 5 bases for J; bases not matched to a gene: 8. The CDR3 loop spans 14 amino acids. This chain's CDR3 is CAISPGQGFDEQYF. CDR3 DNA sequence: TGTGCCATCAGCCCGGGACAGGGCTTCGACGAGCAGTACTTC.

V usage is TRBV12-5 and J usage is TRBJ1-5; tentative D call: TRBD1 (6 bases). V gave up 5 bases and J gave up 3 bases, with 23 bases separating them. This CDR3 spans 18 amino acids. From germline, CDR1 is LGHNT and CDR2 FRNRAP. The chain's CDR3 is CASGHRDIITSSNQPQHF. The CDR3 DNA is TGTGCTAGTGGTCACCGGGACATTATAACCTCGTCCAATCAGCCCCAGCATTTT.